This TCR beta chain was recovered during a study of cytomegalovirus exposure and HLA in healthy donors. 60 Vbeta and 13 Jbeta primers were used in PCR. Here immunoSEQ multiplex PCR was the method, and the copy in TCRdb shows in-frame clones only, minus some. The sample has 250,000 to 350,000 clones; 70% to 90% are singletons. This CDR3 spans 13 amino acids. After removal of 1 base from V and 12 bases from J, the junction contained 6 bases not matched to a gene. Looked up from germline, CDR1 is SGHDN and CDR2 is FVKESK. The source of this sequence is a man aged 40-50 years in good health and CMV-seropositive. Material: PBMCs. The V and J genes are TRBV14 and TRBJ2-7, with TRBD2 matching over 10 bases. The CDR3: CASSQGGTSEMYF. CDR3 bases: TGTGCCAGCAGCCAAGGTGGGACTAGCGAGATGTACTTC.